This T cell receptor (beta chain) was observed in a study of blood T cell repertoires in COVID-19. This clone was observed a single time. Repertoires were generated with immunoSEQ multiplex PCR, while TCRdb's copy carries only in-frame clones and drops some. The table records 140,000 or so clones, around 87% of them present only once. The CDR3 totals 15 residues. Germline CDR1 is MNHEY and CDR2 is SVGAGI. With V trimmed by 6 bases and J by 2 bases, 8 bases remained unmatched. Input material: peripheral blood. The sequence came from a man in his forties or fifties who had recovered from COVID-19. This sequence joins TRBV6-5 and TRBJ2-7; TRBD2 aligns across 9 bases. Here the CDR3 reads CASRPLAGTAYEQYF. CDR3 sequence (DNA): TGTGCCAGCAGACCCCTAGCGGGGACAGCCTACGAGCAGTACTTC.